A single sample is the source of the 9 T cell receptor beta chains below, sequenced in a study of cytomegalovirus exposure and HLA in healthy donors (dated by TCRdb to the late 2010s). Library preparation was by the immunoSEQ multiplex PCR assay. A mixture of 60 forward primers for TCR Vbeta segments and 13 reverse primers for TCR Jbeta segments was used in the multiplex PCR. TCRdb stores this immuneACCESS table with in-frame sequences only. Part of the clones is absent; in the studies checked, under half of the shortfall reflects unresolved V genes, and no reason is known for the rest. This sample lists roughly 160,000 clones; 60% to 80% were detected once. The biggest ten clones account for about a tenth of the sample. The source material was PBMCs. All receptors come from a man aged 18 to 29 in good health and CMV-seropositive.

The V call is TRBV30, the J call TRBJ1-2; 10 nucleotides match TRBD1. Unmatched junction bases numbered 27, after V lost 5 bases and J lost 3 bases. There are 21 residues in the CDR3. Germline CDR1 GTSNPN, CDR2 SVGIG (reference sequence). The CDR3 loop reads CAWGGAPRTGTGVEGHYGYTF. The CDR3 bases are TGTGCCTGGGGAGGGGCGCCCCGGACCGGGACAGGGGTCGAGGGGCACTATGGCTACACCTTC.

This chain joins TRBV30 and TRBJ1-2, with D maybe TRBD1 (5 bases). V lost 1 base, J lost 0 bases, and 9 bases lay in between. The CDR3 loop spans 14 amino acids. Germline V CDR1 and CDR2: GTSNPN, SVGIG (reference sequence). The CDR3 sequence is CAWSGGGSNYGYTF. As DNA, the CDR3 is TGTGCCTGGAGTGGGGGGGGTTCTAACTATGGCTACACCTTC.

The gene calls are TRBV4-3 and TRBJ2-2, with a tentative D call TRBD2 (5 bases). The germline CDR1 and CDR2 sequences are LGHNA and YSLEER. This CDR3 spans 15 amino acids. The V gene lost 0 bases and the J gene lost 6 bases, with 11 bases spanning the gap. The CDR3 DNA reads TGCGCCAGCAGCCAAGATACGGGGTTTTCCGGGGAGCTGTTTTTT. Amino acids: CASSQDTGFSGELFF.

This clone was found a few times. The chain combines TRBV2 with TRBJ1-1, with 9 nucleotides matching TRBD1. Germline trimming cut 7 bases from V and 5 bases from J; bases unmatched to any gene: 11. CDR3 length: 15 residues. CDR1 is SNHLY, CDR2 FYNNEI, per germline. The CDR3 coding sequence is TGTGCCAGCATCATGGGACAGGGCCGGGGGACTGAAGCTTTCTTT. It specifies CASIMGQGRGTEAFF. The full variable domain, completed using reference TRBV2 and TRBJ1-1, is EPEVTQTPSHQVTQMGQEVILRCVPISNHLYFYWYRQILGQKVEFLVSFYNNEISEKSEIFDDQFSVERPDGSNFTLKIRSTKLEDSAMYFCASIMGQGRGTEAFFGQGTRLTVV.

This clone was counted once. The J gene is TRBJ1-4, the V gene TRBV9; D remains unclear. V was clipped by 3 bases and J by 3 bases, with 12 bases between them. The germline V gene has CDR1 SGDLS and CDR2 YYNGEE. The CDR3 covers 15 residues. The CDR3 here is CASSASVLANEKLFF. The CDR3, as DNA: TGTGCCAGCAGCGCCTCGGTTCTTGCTAATGAAAAACTGTTTTTT.

The V and J genes are TRBV5-4 and TRBJ2-3, with TRBD2 identical over 8 bases. The trim removed 2 bases at V and 5 bases at J, leaving 4 bases unmatched. Germline loops: CDR1 SGHNT, CDR2 YYREEE (reference sequence). The CDR3 runs to 14 residues. The CDR3 DNA reads TGTGCCAGCAGCTTAGAGCGGGAGAGAGATACGCAGTATTTT. This encodes CASSLERERDTQYF. The full variable domain, completed using reference TRBV5-4 and TRBJ2-3, is ETGVTQSPTHLIKTRGQQVTLRCSSQSGHNTVSWYQQALGQGPQFIFQYYREEENGRGNFPPRFSGLQFPNYSSELNVNALELDDSALYLCASSLERERDTQYFGPGTRLTVL.

The chain uses TRBV9 and TRBJ2-1; tentative D call: TRBD2 (7 bases). V was shortened by 4 bases and J by 1 base, with 18 bases between the two germline ends. The CDR3 has 17 residues. The germline V gene has CDR1 SGDLS and CDR2 YYNGEE. The CDR3 region has the DNA TGTGCCAGCAGCACAATAGGGGGGGCGGGATCCTACAATGAGCAGTTCTTC. This sequence encodes CASSTIGGAGSYNEQFF.

This clone came up a few times. V usage is TRBV28 and J usage is TRBJ2-7; D is unresolved. The CDR3 length is 12 residues. Germline V CDR1 and CDR2: MDHEN, SYDVKM. The CDR3 spells CSKQHAAYEQYF. CDR3 nucleotides: TGTTCCAAGCAGCACGCGGCATACGAGCAGTACTTC.

The chain recombines TRBV27 with TRBJ1-5; 7 bases map to TRBD1. Germline V gives CDR1 MNHEY, CDR2 SMNVEV (reference sequence). The CDR3 spans 15 residues. Trimming removed 5 bases from V and 0 bases from J; junction bases left unmatched: 4. CDR3 loop: CASSADRVSNQPQHF. The DNA for the CDR3 is TGTGCCAGCAGTGCAGACAGGGTTAGCAATCAGCCCCAGCATTTT.